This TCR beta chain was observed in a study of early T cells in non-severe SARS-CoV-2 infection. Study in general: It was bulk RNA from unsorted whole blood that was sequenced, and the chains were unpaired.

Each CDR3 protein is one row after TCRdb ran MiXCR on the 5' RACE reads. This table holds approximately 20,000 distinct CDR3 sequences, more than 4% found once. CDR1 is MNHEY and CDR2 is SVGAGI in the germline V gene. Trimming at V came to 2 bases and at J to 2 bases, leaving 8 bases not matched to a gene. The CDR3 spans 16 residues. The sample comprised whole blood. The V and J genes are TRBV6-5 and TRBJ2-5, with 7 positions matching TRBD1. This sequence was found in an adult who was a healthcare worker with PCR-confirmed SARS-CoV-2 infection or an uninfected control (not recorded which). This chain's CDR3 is CASSYGVDRAQETQYF. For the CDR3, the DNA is TGTGCCAGCAGTTACGGGGTAGACAGGGCTCAAGAGACCCAGTACTTC.